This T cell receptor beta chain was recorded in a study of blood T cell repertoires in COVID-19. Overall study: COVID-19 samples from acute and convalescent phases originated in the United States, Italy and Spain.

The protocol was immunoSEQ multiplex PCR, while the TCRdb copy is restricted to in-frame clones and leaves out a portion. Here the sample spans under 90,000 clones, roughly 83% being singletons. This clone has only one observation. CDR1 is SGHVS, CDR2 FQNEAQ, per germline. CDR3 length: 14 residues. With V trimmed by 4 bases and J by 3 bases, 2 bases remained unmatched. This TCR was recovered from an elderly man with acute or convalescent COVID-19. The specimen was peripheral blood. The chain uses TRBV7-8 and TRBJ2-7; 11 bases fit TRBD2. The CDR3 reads CASSSTSGSYEQYF. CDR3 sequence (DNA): TGTGCCAGCAGCTCCACTAGCGGGAGCTACGAGCAGTACTTC.